One sample yielded the 8 T cell receptor beta chains listed below, sequenced in a study of blood T cell repertoires in COVID-19. The table came from immunoSEQ multiplex PCR; TCRdb's copy has only in-frame clones and leaves some out. This table holds under 200,000 clones, 79% found once. The specimen sequenced was peripheral blood. The source is a woman aged 60-75 years with COVID-19, enrolled during active disease.

The genes are TRBV15 and TRBJ2-5, with D perhaps matching TRBD2 (6 bases). Germline V CDR1 and CDR2: LNHNV, YYDKDF (reference sequence). Trimming removed 5 bases from V and 5 bases from J, with 12 bases in between. The CDR3 runs to 13 residues. The DNA for the CDR3 is TGTGCCACCAGCGGGACTGGTGGGGAGACCCAGTACTTC. Amino acid sequence: CATSGTGGETQYF.

The rearrangement uses TRBV11-2 and TRBJ2-3; the D gene is possibly TRBD1 (6 bases). The CDR3 has 16 residues. The V and J ends lost 5 bases and 0 bases respectively, with 15 bases between them. In germline, CDR1 is SGHAT, CDR2 FQNNGV. CDR3 loop: CASSEGVLRSTDTQYF. In nucleotides, the CDR3 is TGTGCCAGCAGCGAGGGGGTCCTGCGAAGCACAGATACGCAGTATTTT.

The rearrangement links TRBV7-3 to TRBJ2-3; a weak D match, TRBD1 (6 bases). CDR1 is SGHTA, CDR2 FQGTGA, per germline. Trimming removed 5 bases from V and 4 bases from J, with 10 bases in between. CDR3 length: 13 residues. This CDR3 reads CASSHHRADTQYF. For the CDR3, the DNA is TGTGCCAGCAGCCATCACAGGGCAGATACGCAGTATTTT.

This chain uses TRBV18 with TRBJ2-4; 14 bases match TRBD2. The V segment lost 2 bases and the J segment 16 bases; nucleotides outside the gene matches: 4. The CDR3 runs to 13 residues. The germline V gene encodes CDR1 KGHSH and CDR2 LQKENI. The DNA for the CDR3 is TGTGCCAGCTCACCAGGACTAGCGGGAGGAATATACTTC. Translated: CASSPGLAGGIYF.

The J gene is TRBJ1-1, the V gene TRBV2, with 9 bases that match TRBD1. V trimming: 10 bases; J trimming: 5 bases; junction bases outside the gene matches: 5. Germline V gives CDR1 SNHLY, CDR2 FYNNEI. The CDR3 consists of 12 residues. CDR3 in DNA: TGTGCCACCTGGGACAGGGAGACTGAAGCTTTCTTT. Translation gives CATWDRETEAFF.

The chain combines TRBV29-1 with TRBJ1-4; the D is unclear. The CDR3 length is 13 residues. The V gene lost 6 bases and the J gene lost 7 bases, with 15 bases spanning the gap. Germline V gene data show CDR1 as SQVTM and CDR2 as ANQGSEA. CDR3 region: CSVRVVSGEKLFF. Written as DNA, the CDR3 is TGCAGCGTCCGGGTAGTATCGGGTGAAAAACTGTTTTTT.

This clone occurred many times. Other DNA sequences from this sample encode an identical CDR3 as well. The J gene is TRBJ2-3, the V gene TRBV3-1 (or the pseudogene TRBV3-2); 9 nucleotides match TRBD2. Unmatched junction bases numbered 5, after V lost 0 bases and J lost 4 bases. Germline V gives CDR1 LGHDT, CDR2 YNNKEL (reference sequence). This CDR3 spans 16 amino acids. CDR3 nucleotides: TGTGCCAGCAGCCAAGACTGGCGGGAGGGCCCAGATACGCAGTATTTT. Translation: CASSQDWREGPDTQYF.

The chain is built from TRBV6-5 and TRBJ2-7; TRBD1 aligns across 9 bases. Trimming cost V 6 bases and J 5 bases; bases outside gene matches: 11. This CDR3 is 15 amino acids long. CDR1 and CDR2 from the germline V gene are MNHEY and SVGAGI. The CDR3 DNA is TGTGCCAGCAGACCCAACAGGGGGCTAGCCCACGAGCAGTACTTC. Encoded protein: CASRPNRGLAHEQYF.